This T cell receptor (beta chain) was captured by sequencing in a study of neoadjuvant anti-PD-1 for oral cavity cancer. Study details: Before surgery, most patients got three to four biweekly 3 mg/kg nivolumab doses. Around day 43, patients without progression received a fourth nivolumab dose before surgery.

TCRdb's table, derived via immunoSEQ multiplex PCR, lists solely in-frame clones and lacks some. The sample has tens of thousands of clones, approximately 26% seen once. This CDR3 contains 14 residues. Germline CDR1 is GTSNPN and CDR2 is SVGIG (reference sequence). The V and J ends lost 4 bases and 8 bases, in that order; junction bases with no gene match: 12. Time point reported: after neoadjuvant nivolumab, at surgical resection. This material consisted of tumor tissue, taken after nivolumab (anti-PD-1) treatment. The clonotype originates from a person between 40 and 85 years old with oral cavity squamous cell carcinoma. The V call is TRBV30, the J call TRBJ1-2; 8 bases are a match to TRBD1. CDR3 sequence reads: CAWTPGQGAGGYTF. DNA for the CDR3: TGTGCCTGGACCCCTGGGCAGGGGGCTGGGGGCTACACCTTC.